The 27 T cell receptor beta chains reported below all come from one sample, sequenced in a study of memory CD4+ T cells and cytomegalovirus serostatus. Sequenced by immunoSEQ multiplex PCR; TCRdb stores in-frame clones only, minus some. The sample has approximately 52,000 clones; roughly 78% are singletons. The sort gate was single viable CD3+CD4+CD8-CD45RO+ cells for memory CD4+ T cells. Sample: memory CD4+ T cells from blood. These receptors came from an adult in good health and CMV-seronegative.

CDR3 sequence (DNA): TGTGCCAGCAGCTCACCCGGACCAGCGGACACTGAAGCTTTCTTT. This encodes CASSSPGPADTEAFF. V usage is TRBV7-8 and J usage is TRBJ1-1; D unclear. Trimming took 4 bases from V and 3 from J, leaving 15 bases between them. There are 15 residues in the CDR3. Germline CDR1 and CDR2: SGHVS and FQNEAQ. Using reference TRBV7-8 and TRBJ1-1 for the parts outside the CDR3, the full variable domain is GAGVSQSPRYKVAKRGQDVALRCDPISGHVSLFWYQQALGQGPEFLTYFQNEAQLDKSGLPSDRFFAERPEGSVSTLKIQRTQQEDSAVYLCASSSPGPADTEAFFGQGTRLTVV.

V usage is TRBV2 and J usage is TRBJ1-2, with D possibly being TRBD1 (5 bases). Germline CDR1 reads SNHLY; CDR2 reads FYNNEI. This CDR3 is 15 amino acids long. V lost 6 bases and J 2 bases, leaving 16 bases between the germline ends. CDR3 DNA: TGTGCCAGCAGCCCCCTGGGGGTGGGCAACTATGGCTACACCTTC. Translating it yields CASSPLGVGNYGYTF.

The chain carries TRBV19 and TRBJ1-2; D possibly corresponds to TRBD1 (6 bases). This CDR3 contains 17 residues. CDR1 is LNHDA, CDR2 SQIVND, per germline (reference sequence). V lost 6 bases and J 7 bases, leaving 27 bases between the germline ends. For the CDR3, the DNA is TGTGCCAGTAGCGGCCTTTTAAGGGGGAAGGTGATTCGTGGCTACACCTTC. It is translated as CASSGLLRGKVIRGYTF.

This chain joins TRBV30 and TRBJ1-5; 10 nucleotides align to TRBD1. Germline values: CDR1 GTSNPN, CDR2 SVGIG (reference sequence). The V gene end was trimmed by 3 bases and the J gene end by 5 bases; junction bases not matched to a gene: 4. CDR3 length: 14 amino acids. CDR3 DNA: TGTGCCTGGAGCAAGGACAGGGGGGATCAGCCCCAGCATTTT. Amino acid sequence: CAWSKDRGDQPQHF.

The chain is built from TRBV29-1 and TRBJ2-5; D might be TRBD1 (6 bases). The CDR3 consists of 14 residues. Trimming pared 6 bases from V and 5 bases from J, leaving 19 bases between. Germline V gene sequence: CDR1 SQVTM, CDR2 ANQGSEA. CDR3 loop: CSVLRWAGDETQYF. The CDR3 coding sequence is TGCAGCGTCCTCCGATGGGCAGGGGACGAGACCCAGTACTTC.

This clone is a singleton in its sample. V usage is TRBV4-1 and J usage is TRBJ1-1; unclear D gene. Germline lookup yields CDR1 MGHRA and CDR2 YSYEKL. This CDR3 has 15 residues. Trimming left V 4 bases short and J 0 bases short, with 12 bases between. CDR3 sequence (DNA): TGCGCCAGCAGCCCTCCGACATTCATGAACACTGAAGCTTTCTTT. Its protein is CASSPPTFMNTEAFF.

Written as DNA, the CDR3 is TGTGCCAGCAGTTCTAGCCCAGGGACAGGTAGGCATTTT. The encoded protein is CASSSSPGTGRHF. The gene calls are TRBV27 and TRBJ1-5; 8 nucleotides agree with TRBD1. The CDR3 consists of 13 residues. V was clipped by 4 bases and J by 15 bases; unmatched bases: 11. Germline CDR1 reads MNHEY; CDR2 reads SMNVEV (reference sequence).

The gene calls are TRBV5-8 and TRBJ1-2, with 8 positions matching TRBD1. V trimming: 5 bases; J trimming: 5 bases; junction bases outside the gene matches: 8. Germline V gene lookup returns CDR1 SGHTS and CDR2 YDEGEE. This CDR3 has 14 residues. The CDR3 is CASRLTGTGYGYTF. The CDR3 coding sequence is TGTGCCAGCAGGCTGACCGGGACAGGATATGGCTACACCTTC.

The chain carries TRBV7-2 and TRBJ1-2; 7 bases match TRBD1. Germline assignment: CDR1 SGHTA and CDR2 FQGNSA. Trimming cost V 5 bases and J 0 bases; bases outside gene matches: 9. CDR3 size: 16 residues. The chain's CDR3 is CASSGRTGESNYGYTF. The DNA of the CDR3 is TGTGCCAGCAGCGGCCGGACAGGTGAATCTAACTATGGCTACACCTTC.

The gene calls are TRBV2 and TRBJ1-5; 7 bases map to TRBD1. This CDR3 is 15 amino acids long. Germline CDR1 SNHLY, CDR2 FYNNEI. The junction had 9 bases not matched to a gene; V was cut back by 6 bases and J by 4 bases. The CDR3 loop reads CASSPTRGWNQPQHF. The CDR3 bases are TGTGCCAGCAGCCCTACCAGGGGGTGGAATCAGCCCCAGCATTTT.

This clone was recorded once. The chain recombines TRBV5-1 with TRBJ2-5; D unclear. The germline CDR1 and CDR2 sequences are SGHRS and YFSETQ. This CDR3 has 14 residues. Trimming removed 0 bases from V and 5 bases from J, with 11 bases in between. Written as DNA, the CDR3 is TGCGCCAGCAGCTTGGCCTGGACCGAGGAGACCCAGTACTTC. Protein product: CASSLAWTEETQYF.

The gene calls are TRBV11-1 and TRBJ2-6; D is perhaps TRBD1 (6 bases). V was cut by 2 bases and J by 2 bases, with 19 bases left in between. The germline V gene has CDR1 SGHAT and CDR2 FQDESV (reference sequence). This CDR3 region has 19 residues. CDR3 in amino acids: CASSLLFGQGSAGANVLTF. The CDR3 nucleotides are TGTGCCAGCAGCTTATTGTTCGGGCAGGGGAGCGCTGGGGCCAACGTCCTGACTTTC.

With respect to this clone: Other DNA sequences of this sample code for an identical CDR3. This chain's CDR3 is CASSPGQGPGNTIYF. The CDR3, as DNA: TGTGCCAGCAGCCCGGGACAGGGGCCTGGAAACACCATATATTTT. The rearrangement uses TRBV11-3 and TRBJ1-3; 10 bases map to TRBD1. V was clipped by 5 bases and J by 2 bases; unmatched bases: 3. The germline V gene encodes CDR1 SGHNT and CDR2 YENEEA. The CDR3 is 15 residues long.

V usage is TRBV7-5 and J usage is TRBJ2-4; TRBD1, as called in the table, went unchecked against the DNA. TRBV7-5 is a pseudogene segment. This CDR3 comprises 16 residues. As DNA, the CDR3 is TGTGCCAGAAGCCCTCGACAGACACTAGCCAAAAACATTCAGTACTTC. Translating gives CARSPRQTLAKNIQYF.

The chain recombines TRBV2 with TRBJ2-7; the match to TRBD1 covers 8 bases. Germline loops: CDR1 SNHLY, CDR2 FYNNEI. The CDR3 sequence is 15 residues long. The ends lost 4 bases at V and 4 bases at J; junction bases unmatched: 9. CDR3 bases: TGTGCCAGCAGTGGGTTTGGGACAGGTTTGTACGAGCAGTACTTC. This codes for CASSGFGTGLYEQYF.

This chain joins TRBV6-5 and TRBJ1-2; 7 bases match TRBD1. Germline V gene lookup returns CDR1 MNHEY and CDR2 SVGAGI. Losses at the gene ends were 0 bases for V and 4 bases for J; bases not matched to a gene: 5. The CDR3 length is 15 residues. CDR3 residues: CASSYSPAGGYGYTF. CDR3 sequence (DNA): TGTGCCAGCAGTTACTCCCCAGCAGGGGGCTATGGCTACACCTTC.

This chain joins TRBV5-6 and TRBJ1-1; D remains unclear. The ends were cut back, 0 bases at V and 3 bases at J, with 6 bases in the middle. The germline CDR1 and CDR2 sequences are SGHDT and YYEEEE. This CDR3 comprises 13 residues. CDR3 nucleotides: TGTGCCAGCAGCTTGGGTACCTACACTGAAGCTTTCTTT. It translates to CASSLGTYTEAFF.

The chain employs TRBV5-1 and TRBJ1-4; 7 positions match TRBD1. The germline CDR1 and CDR2 sequences are SGHRS and YFSETQ. The V and J ends lost 4 bases and 4 bases, in that order; junction bases with no gene match: 7. This CDR3 contains 15 residues. The CDR3 here is CASSAARGFNEKLFF. The DNA for the CDR3 is TGCGCCAGCAGCGCGGCCAGGGGGTTTAATGAAAAACTGTTTTTT.

The chain is built from TRBV7-9 and TRBJ2-3, with 9 bases aligning to TRBD2. Trimming cost V 2 bases and J 4 bases; bases outside gene matches: 4. CDR1 is SEHNR, CDR2 FQNEAQ, per germline (reference sequence). There are 15 residues in the CDR3. CDR3 nucleotide sequence: TGTGCCAGCAGCTTAAGGCGACTAGCGGCAGATACGCAGTATTTT. Translation: CASSLRRLAADTQYF.

This clone has a single count. The sample contains more than one DNA sequence encoding this CDR3. The chain is built from TRBV28 and TRBJ1-5, with D hard to call. V lost 3 bases and J 4 bases, leaving 10 bases between the germline ends. The germline V gene encodes CDR1 MDHEN and CDR2 SYDVKM. The CDR3 runs 14 residues. The chain's CDR3 is CASSLRRLNQPQHF. The CDR3 DNA reads as TGTGCCAGCAGTTTGAGACGGCTTAATCAGCCCCAGCATTTT.

This clone was counted only a few times. V usage is TRBV11-2 and J usage is TRBJ2-5, with D possibly being TRBD2 (5 bases). This CDR3 contains 16 residues. Germline-derived CDR1 and CDR2 are SGHAT and FQNNGV. Trimming shortened V by 1 base and J by 1 base, and 13 bases separated the two germline ends. The CDR3: CASSLGRGQIQETQYF. CDR3 in DNA: TGTGCCAGCAGCTTAGGTCGAGGGCAGATCCAAGAGACCCAGTACTTC.

The chain carries TRBV10-3 and TRBJ1-2, with D tentatively TRBD1 (5 bases). Germline assignment: CDR1 ENHRY and CDR2 SYGVKD. The CDR3 has 13 residues. V lost 3 bases, J lost 2 bases, and 7 bases lay in between. The CDR3 bases are TGTGCCATCAGTGATGACAGCAACTATGGCTACACCTTC. Amino acids: CAISDDSNYGYTF.

This clone was counted only a few times. The chain joins TRBV2 to TRBJ1-6, with 9 positions matching TRBD1. Germline lookup yields CDR1 SNHLY and CDR2 FYNNEI. CDR3 size: 15 residues. The junction had 6 bases not matched to a gene; V was cut back by 6 bases and J by 6 bases. The CDR3 is CASRTGTGTNSPLHF. The CDR3 DNA is TGTGCCAGCAGGACTGGGACAGGGACTAATTCACCCCTCCACTTT.

J is TRBJ2-2 and V is TRBV4-3; D possibly matches TRBD1 or TRBD2 (5 bases each). The V end was cut by 2 bases, the J end by 8 bases, with 15 bases between. Germline lookup yields CDR1 LGHNA and CDR2 YSLEER. The CDR3 contains 15 residues. The CDR3 coding sequence is TGCGCCAGCAGCCAAAGGGGCCCGGGGCAAGGGGAGCTGTTTTTT. Its protein product is CASSQRGPGQGELFF.

The gene calls are TRBV25-1 and TRBJ1-5; D uncertain. CDR1 and CDR2 from the germline V gene are MGHDK and SYGVNS. This CDR3 contains 12 residues. The V and J ends lost 4 bases and 0 bases respectively, with 1 base between them. CDR3 sequence (DNA): TGTGCCAGCAGTGTTAGCAATCAGCCCCAGCATTTT. Translating it yields CASSVSNQPQHF. Variable domain in full (rest from reference TRBV25-1 and TRBJ1-5): EADIYQTPRYLVIGTGKKITLECSQTMGHDKMYWYQQDPGMELHLIHYSYGVNSTEKGDLSSESTVSRIRTEHFPLTLESARPSHTSQYLCASSVSNQPQHFGDGTRLSIL.

The genes are TRBV6-1 and TRBJ1-5; D possibly corresponds to TRBD1 (5 bases). CDR1 is MNHNS and CDR2 is SASEGT in the germline V gene. Between the trimmed V and J ends, which lost 4 bases and 7 bases, there was a span of 17 bases. The CDR3 has 15 residues. The CDR3 sequence: CASSGLFGGGQPQHF. The CDR3 DNA reads as TGTGCCAGCAGTGGGTTGTTTGGGGGAGGACAGCCCCAGCATTTT.

The rearrangement links TRBV10-3 to TRBJ2-7; D is unresolved. The CDR3 runs to 12 residues. Germline lookup yields CDR1 ENHRY and CDR2 SYGVKD. The ends were cut back, 10 bases at V and 7 bases at J, with 17 bases in the middle. CDR3 sequence reads: CANGPNDGEQYF. CDR3 DNA: TGTGCCAATGGACCGAATGATGGGGAGCAGTACTTC.